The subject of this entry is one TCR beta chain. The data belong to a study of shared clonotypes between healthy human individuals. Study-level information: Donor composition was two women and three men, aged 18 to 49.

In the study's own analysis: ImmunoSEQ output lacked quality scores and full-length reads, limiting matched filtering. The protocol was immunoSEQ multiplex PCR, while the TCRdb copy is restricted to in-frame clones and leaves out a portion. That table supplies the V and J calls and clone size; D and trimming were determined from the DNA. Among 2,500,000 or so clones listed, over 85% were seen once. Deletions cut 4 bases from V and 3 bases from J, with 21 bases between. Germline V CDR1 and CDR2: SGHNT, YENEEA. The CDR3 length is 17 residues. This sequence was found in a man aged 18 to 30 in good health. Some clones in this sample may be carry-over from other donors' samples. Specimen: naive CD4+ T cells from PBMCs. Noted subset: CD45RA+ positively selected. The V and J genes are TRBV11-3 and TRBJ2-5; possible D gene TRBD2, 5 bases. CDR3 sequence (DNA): TGTGCCAGCAGCTCAAGCCGGACGACCGAGAGGGAAGAGACCCAGTACTTC. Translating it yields CASSSSRTTEREETQYF.